This TCR beta chain was sequenced for a study of T-cell memory formation after mild COVID-19. TCRdb re-called the 5' RACE reads through MiXCR, storing one row per CDR3 protein. The profile shows roughly 500,000 distinct CDR3 sequences, over 20% of them singletons. The CDR3 has 14 amino acids. Germline CDR1 is SNHLY and CDR2 is FYNNEI. The junction had 9 bases not matched to a gene; V was cut back by 8 bases and J by 2 bases. This receptor was taken from an adult woman who had mild COVID-19 (a few samples of this study predate the infection). Cell type and time point are not known. What was sequenced was PBMCs or a T cell subset sorted from them (not recorded which). The rearrangement links TRBV2 to TRBJ2-7, with 7 positions matching TRBD1. The CDR3 bases are TGTGCCAGCCTGTCTCGGGACAGACCCTACGAGCAGTACTTC. This encodes CASLSRDRPYEQYF.